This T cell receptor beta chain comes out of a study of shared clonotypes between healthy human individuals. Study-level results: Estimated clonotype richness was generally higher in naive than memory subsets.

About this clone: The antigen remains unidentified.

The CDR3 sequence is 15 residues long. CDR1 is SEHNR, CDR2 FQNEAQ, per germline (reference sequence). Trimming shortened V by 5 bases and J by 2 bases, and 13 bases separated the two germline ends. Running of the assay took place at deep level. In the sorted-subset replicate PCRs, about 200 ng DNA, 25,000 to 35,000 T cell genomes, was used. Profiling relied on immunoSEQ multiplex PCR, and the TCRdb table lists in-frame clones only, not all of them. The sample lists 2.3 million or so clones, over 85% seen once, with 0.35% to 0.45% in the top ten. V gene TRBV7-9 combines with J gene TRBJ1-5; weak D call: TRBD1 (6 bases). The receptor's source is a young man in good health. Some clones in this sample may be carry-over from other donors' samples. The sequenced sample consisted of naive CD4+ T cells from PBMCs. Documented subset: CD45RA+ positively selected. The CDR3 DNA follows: TGTGCCAGCAGCCCGGGACAAGAAGGCAATCAGCCCCAGCATTTT. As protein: CASSPGQEGNQPQHF.